This TCR beta chain was sequenced during a study of blood T cell repertoires in COVID-19. The protocol was immunoSEQ multiplex PCR, while the TCRdb copy is restricted to in-frame clones and leaves out a portion. The sample consists of 65,000 to 80,000 clones, 82% of them appearing once. The CDR3 extends over 16 amino acids. With 6 bases removed from V and 5 bases from J, the gap between germline ends came to 19 bases. The V gene's germline CDR1 is MDHEN and CDR2 SYDVKM. Sequencing was done on a sample of peripheral blood. V is TRBV28 and J is TRBJ1-4; D perhaps matches TRBD1 (5 bases). This TCR came from a human donor in a cohort sampled during active COVID-19. Here the CDR3 reads CASRLKGRGVNEKLFF. CDR3 DNA: TGTGCCAGCAGACTCAAGGGGCGGGGGGTGAATGAAAAACTGTTTTTT.